Listed below are T cell receptor beta chains from one sample, sequenced in a study of OX40 agonist ivuxolimab in advanced cancers. Libraries were prepared by immunoSEQ multiplex PCR; TCRdb keeps only in-frame clonotypes and omits some of them. The table includes approximately 92,000 clones, about four fifths detected once. The source was CD4+ or CD8+ T cells sorted from blood, collected in a trial of the OX40 agonist ivuxolimab. These receptors were taken from an adult with an advanced solid tumor such as melanoma, head and neck, liver or kidney cancer. CDR3s include the opening cysteine and the closing phenylalanine or tryptophan. Each record gives: clone size, D gene, V gene, J gene, CDR3 protein, CDR3 DNA. A D gene is named only where the DNA matches it firmly. Only some rows state a clone size, as once, few, many or a class for expanded clones.

few	TRBD1	TRBV6-6	TRBJ1-4	CASSYPGQGNEKLFF	TGTGCCAGCAGTTACCCTGGACAGGGCAATGAAAAACTGTTTTTT
-	-	TRBV7-8	TRBJ2-5	CASSLGQGQETQYF	TGTGCCAGCAGCTTAGGCCAGGGACAAGAGACCCAGTACTTC
-	-	TRBV19	TRBJ1-5	CASSIRSLSNQPQHF	TGTGCCAGTAGTATAAGAAGTCTTAGCAATCAGCCCCAGCATTTT
-	-	TRBV5-6	TRBJ2-3	CASSFGSSTDTQYF	TGTGCCAGCAGCTTCGGTTCTAGCACAGATACGCAGTATTTT
-	-	TRBV7-2	TRBJ2-1	CASSLALLGEQFF	TGTGCCAGCAGCTTAGCGCTTTTGGGTGAGCAGTTCTTC
-	-	TRBV21-1	TRBJ2-1	CASTHRTNYNEQFF	TGTGCCAGCACCCACCGGACTAATTACAATGAGCAGTTCTTC
-	TRBD1	TRBV5-4	TRBJ1-2	CASSGIQGDARGYTF	TGTGCCAGCAGCGGGATACAGGGGGATGCTCGTGGCTACACCTTC
-	TRBD2	TRBV5-1	TRBJ2-1	CASTWGTSGSPPYNEQFF	TGCGCCAGCACCTGGGGGACTAGCGGGAGCCCCCCCTACAATGAGCAGTTCTTC
few	TRBD1	TRBV16	TRBJ1-5	CASSAGQGHQPQHF	TGTGCCAGCAGCGCCGGACAGGGCCATCAGCCCCAGCATTTT
-	TRBD2	TRBV7-9	TRBJ2-1	CASSPSGRIYNEQFF	TGTGCCAGCAGCCCTAGCGGACGTATATACAATGAGCAGTTCTTC
-	TRBD1	TRBV7-6	TRBJ2-5	CASSLLSRDRRYQETQYF	TGTGCCAGCAGCTTATTGTCGAGGGACAGGCGGTACCAAGAGACCCAGTACTTC
few	-	TRBV10-2	TRBJ2-1	CASSEQGGEGGEQFF	TGCGCCAGCAGTGAACAGGGGGGGGAGGGAGGTGAGCAGTTCTTC
-	-	TRBV18	TRBJ2-1	CASSPSWAGTYNEQFF	TGTGCCAGCTCGCCTAGCTGGGCAGGGACCTACAATGAGCAGTTCTTC
once	-	TRBV6-6	TRBJ1-1	CASKDGSNTEAFF	TGTGCCAGTAAGGACGGATCGAACACTGAAGCTTTCTTT
-	-	TRBV2	TRBJ1-2	CASSDEDAYGYTF	TGTGCCAGCAGCGATGAGGACGCCTATGGCTACACCTTC
-	-	TRBV20-1	TRBJ2-7	CSASGEYEQYF	TGCAGTGCTAGCGGGGAATACGAGCAGTACTTC
-	-	TRBV4-3	TRBJ2-2	CASSQDGRRNTGELFF	TGCGCCAGCAGCCAAGATGGAAGGAGGAACACCGGGGAGCTGTTTTTT
-	-	TRBV19	TRBJ2-7	CASSIDPDEEQYF	TGTGCCAGTAGTATAGATCCTGACGAGGAGCAGTACTTC
-	-	TRBV5-8	TRBJ2-7	CASSLFIFTSYEQYF	TGTGCCAGCAGCTTGTTTATATTTACCTCCTACGAGCAGTACTTC
-	-	TRBV6-1	TRBJ1-2	CASSDNARGGYTF	TGTGCCAGCAGTGATAACGCTCGGGGTGGCTACACCTTC
-	TRBD2	TRBV9	TRBJ2-1	CASSGGLANYNEQFF	TGTGCCAGCAGCGGGGGACTAGCGAATTACAATGAGCAGTTCTTC
-	-	TRBV27	TRBJ2-7	CASSLAVASYEQYF	TGTGCCAGCAGTTTGGCCGTAGCCTCCTACGAGCAGTACTTC
-	TRBD1	TRBV6-6	TRBJ2-5	CASRSRQGSQETQYF	TGTGCCAGCAGGTCAAGACAGGGGTCCCAAGAGACCCAGTACTTC
-	TRBD2	TRBV6-6	TRBJ2-7	CASTRGLAYEQYF	TGTGCCAGCACCCGGGGACTAGCCTACGAGCAGTACTTC
-	TRBD1	TRBV30	TRBJ1-3	CAWTRDRVNGNTIYF	TGTGCCTGGACCAGGGACAGGGTCAATGGAAACACCATATATTTT
once	-	TRBV27	TRBJ1-5	CASSQGTFNQPQHF	TGTGCCAGCAGTCAAGGGACATTTAATCAGCCCCAGCATTTT
-	-	TRBV19	TRBJ2-5	CASSIQGSGKTQYF	TGTGCCAGTAGTATACAGGGGTCCGGGAAGACCCAGTACTTC
-	TRBD2	TRBV18	TRBJ2-1	CASSPAGAGGNNEQFF	TGTGCCAGCTCACCAGCTGGAGCGGGGGGAAACAATGAGCAGTTCTTC
-	-	TRBV19	TRBJ1-5	CASRFGGNQPQHF	TGTGCCAGTAGGTTTGGGGGCAATCAGCCCCAGCATTTT
-	-	TRBV4-2	TRBJ1-5	CASSQVLNQPQHF	TGTGCCAGCAGCCAGGTTCTCAATCAGCCCCAGCATTTT
few	-	TRBV30	TRBJ2-3	CAWSGLGLRDTQYF	TGTGCCTGGAGTGGACTAGGGTTAAGAGATACGCAGTATTTT
-	TRBD2	TRBV19	TRBJ2-1	CASSVLAGLYNEQFF	TGTGCCAGTAGTGTACTAGCGGGACTATACAATGAGCAGTTCTTC
-	TRBD2	TRBV29-1	TRBJ2-2	CSVDATSGRTGELFF	TGCAGCGTTGATGCGACTAGCGGTCGAACCGGGGAGCTGTTTTTT
once	-	TRBV4-2	TRBJ2-5	CASSQDGQGGQEAQYF	TGTGCCAGCAGCCAAGATGGTCAGGGGGGGCAAGAGGCCCAGTACTTC
-	TRBD1	TRBV7-2	TRBJ2-2	CASADRANTGELFF	TGTGCCAGCGCGGACAGGGCGAACACCGGGGAGCTGTTTTTT
-	-	TRBV30	TRBJ2-2	CAWTRTRGTGELFF	TGTGCCTGGACGCGTACAAGGGGCACCGGGGAGCTGTTTTTT
-	-	TRBV27	TRBJ2-5	CASSSGTYKETQYF	TGTGCCAGCAGCTCCGGGACATACAAAGAGACCCAGTACTTC
-	-	TRBV5-4	TRBJ2-5	CASRNGLASETQYF	TGTGCCAGCAGGAATGGGCTAGCGTCGGAGACCCAGTACTTC
-	TRBD1	TRBV7-9	TRBJ1-1	CASSLRGAGGKERGTEAFF	TGTGCCAGCAGCCTAAGGGGAGCAGGGGGCAAAGAGAGAGGGACTGAAGCTTTCTTT
-	-	TRBV11-3	TRBJ2-7	CASSSPGSPYEQYF	TGTGCCAGCAGCTCCCCGGGATCACCCTACGAGCAGTACTTC
-	TRBD1	TRBV5-4	TRBJ1-1	CASSKRTGGWTEAFF	TGTGCCAGCAGCAAACGGACAGGGGGCTGGACTGAAGCTTTCTTT